This TCR beta chain was observed in a study of CD8 T cells in Susac syndrome. The CDR3 runs 15 residues. V lost 4 bases and J lost 0, with 10 bases in between. CD8+ and CD4+ blood T cells underwent TCR beta sequencing. A quantity of about 0.5 to 1 ug RNA underwent reverse transcription using random hexamers. TCRdb analysed the immunoSEQ multiplex PCR reads with MiXCR anew, one entry per CDR3 protein. In the table there are about 300,000 distinct CDR3 sequences, over 75% of which are singletons. This chain connects TRBV12-3 or TRBV12-4 to TRBJ1-5, with D maybe TRBD1 (5 bases). This receptor was obtained from a human donor with multiple sclerosis. The sequencing sample was made of CD8+ T cells from PBMCs. The chain's CDR3 is CASSSGTDSNQPQHF. In DNA, the CDR3 is TGTGCCAGCAGTTCCGGGACGGATAGCAATCAGCCCCAGCATTTT.